Listed below are T cell receptor beta chains from one sample, sequenced in a study of brain T cells in children with intractable seizures. Data came from immunoSEQ multiplex PCR; TCRdb stores just in-frame clones and leaves some out. Seen here are just under 65,000 clones, approximately 94% observed once, and the top ten hold 0.38%. Sample: peripheral blood, taken at surgery. The receptors were sampled from a boy younger than two with focal cortical dysplasia and intractable seizures. The CDR3 runs from the conserved cysteine through the conserved F or W. The D gene is left open where the match is weak. Part of the rows lack a size; the others show once, few, many or a class for expanded clones.

NA | TRBJ2-2 | NA | TRBV24-1 | CATSDTGDNTGELFF | TGTGCCACCAGTGATACCGGGGACAACACCGGGGAGCTGTTTTTT
NA | TRBJ1-5 | NA | TRBV20-1 | CSASWGANNQPQHF | TGCAGTGCTAGTTGGGGGGCCAACAATCAGCCCCAGCATTTT
NA | TRBJ2-7 | NA | TRBV6-1 | CASSEAGGSSYEQYF | TGTGCCAGCAGTGAAGCGGGCGGTAGCTCCTACGAGCAGTACTTC
once | TRBJ2-1 | NA | TRBV5-3 | CARSLVSGASYNEQFF | TGTGCCAGAAGCTTGGTCTCCGGGGCCTCCTACAATGAGCAGTTCTTC
NA | TRBJ1-2 | NA | TRBV18 | CASSPSRGALGNYGYTF | TGTGCCAGCTCACCGTCCAGGGGCGCCTTAGGAAATTATGGCTACACCTTC
NA | TRBJ2-3 | NA | TRBV7-9 | CASSLTGTWGSDTQYF | TGTGCCAGCAGTTTAACCGGGACCTGGGGTTCAGATACGCAGTATTTT
NA | TRBJ2-5 | NA | TRBV3-1/TRBV3-2 | CASGGSVETQYF | TGTGCCAGCGGGGGGAGTGTAGAGACCCAGTACTTC
NA | TRBJ2-7 | TRBD1 | TRBV6-1 | CASSDSGTVFPFFYEQYF | TGTGCCAGCAGTGATTCCGGGACAGTATTCCCCTTTTTCTACGAGCAGTACTTC
NA | TRBJ2-7 | TRBD1 | TRBV29-1 | CSVRDSEYYEQYF | TGCAGCGTTCGGGACAGCGAATACTACGAGCAGTACTTC
NA | TRBJ1-2 | TRBD1 | TRBV4-2 | CASSQDLRQGAIGYTF | TGTGCCAGCAGCCAAGACTTACGACAGGGGGCGATTGGCTACACCTTC
NA | TRBJ2-5 | TRBD2 | TRBV30 | CAWSWRDIAGGRETQYF | TGTGCCTGGAGTTGGCGTGACATAGCGGGAGGCCGGGAGACCCAGTACTTC
NA | TRBJ1-3 | NA | TRBV28 | CASSSPPYGNTIYF | TGTGCCAGCAGCTCTCCTCCGTACGGAAACACCATATATTTT
NA | TRBJ1-2 | TRBD1 | TRBV5-1 | CASSPRQDRGYGYTF | TGCGCCAGCAGCCCCCGACAGGACAGGGGCTATGGCTACACCTTC
once | TRBJ2-1 | NA | TRBV19 | CASSARTGNYNEQFF | TGTGCCAGTAGTGCCCGGACCGGCAATTACAATGAGCAGTTCTTC
NA | TRBJ2-7 | NA | TRBV20-1 | CSARGYEQYF | TGCAGTGCTAGGGGCTACGAGCAGTACTTC
once | TRBJ2-3 | NA | TRBV6-1 | CASSEAYREGDTQYF | TGTGCCAGCAGTGAAGCGTACAGGGAAGGGGATACGCAGTATTTT
NA | TRBJ1-1 | TRBD1 | TRBV24-1 | CATSDLQNPPQGGLSDTEAFF | TGTGCCACCAGTGATTTGCAAAATCCCCCACAGGGGGGGTTGTCGGACACTGAAGCTTTCTTT
NA | TRBJ2-7 | NA | TRBV4-2 | CGCLAYFVSEQYF | TGTGGCTGCCTAGCGTATTTTGTCTCCGAGCAGTACTTC
NA | TRBJ1-4 | NA | TRBV18 | CASSPSAGPNEKLFF | TGTGCCAGCTCACCATCGGCAGGGCCTAATGAAAAACTGTTTTTT
NA | TRBJ1-2 | NA | TRBV6-5 | CASSSTGTGRGYTF | TGTGCCAGCAGTAGTACCGGGACCGGGCGGGGCTACACCTTC
NA | TRBJ1-6 | NA | TRBV28 | CASSLDSVNSPLHF | TGTGCCAGCAGTTTAGACAGCGTAAATTCACCCCTCCACTTT
NA | TRBJ2-5 | NA | TRBV29-1 | CSVVLGGQETQYF | TGCAGCGTTGTTTTGGGTGGCCAAGAGACCCAGTACTTC
NA | TRBJ2-7 | TRBD1 | TRBV7-8 | CASSLVRDSSYEQYF | TGTGCCAGCAGCTTAGTAAGGGACAGCTCCTACGAGCAGTACTTC
NA | TRBJ1-2 | NA | TRBV12-3/TRBV12-4 | CASSLSGNYGYTF | TGTGCCAGCAGTTTATCGGGGAACTATGGCTACACCTTC
NA | TRBJ2-7 | NA | TRBV12-3/TRBV12-4 | CASSFGGSYEQYF | TGTGCCAGCAGTTTTGGGGGATCCTACGAGCAGTACTTC
NA | TRBJ2-5 | NA | TRBV12-3/TRBV12-4 | CASSKRGRETQYF | TGTGCCAGCAGCAAACGGGGGAGAGAGACCCAGTACTTC
NA | TRBJ1-6 | TRBD1 | TRBV27 | CASTSGTGFSFGSPLHF | TGTGCCAGCACATCCGGGACAGGGTTTTCTTTCGGTTCACCCCTCCACTTT
NA | TRBJ2-2 | NA | TRBV5-1 | CASTTLSLNTGELFF | TGCGCCAGCACAACACTATCTTTAAACACCGGGGAGCTGTTTTTT
NA | TRBJ2-5 | TRBD2 | TRBV19 | CASSGTSGTFGYQETQYF | TGTGCCAGTAGTGGGACTAGCGGGACCTTTGGGTACCAAGAGACCCAGTACTTC
NA | TRBJ2-7 | NA | TRBV7-3 | CASSLRALLQGKTSYEQYF | TGTGCCAGCAGCTTAAGGGCCCTCCTACAAGGCAAGACCTCCTACGAGCAGTACTTC
NA | TRBJ1-2 | NA | TRBV6-5 | CASSSRTAYGYTF | TGTGCCAGCAGTTCAAGGACGGCTTATGGCTACACCTTC
NA | TRBJ2-3 | TRBD2 | TRBV5-5 | CASSLVVLAGLTDTQYF | TGTGCCAGCAGCTTGGTAGTACTAGCGGGACTCACAGATACGCAGTATTTT
NA | TRBJ2-1 | NA | TRBV19 | CASRLADKYNEQFF | TGTGCCAGTAGGTTAGCGGACAAGTACAATGAGCAGTTCTTC
NA | TRBJ1-3 | NA | TRBV10-3 | CAISGIGALSGNTIYF | TGTGCCATCAGTGGAATAGGGGCCCTCTCTGGAAACACCATATATTTT
NA | TRBJ2-7 | NA | TRBV19 | CASSIWAGRSYEQYF | TGTGCCAGTAGTATTTGGGCAGGAAGGTCCTACGAGCAGTACTTC
once | TRBJ2-7 | TRBD1 | TRBV4-2 | CASSQEGQSPSYEQYF | TGTGCCAGCAGCCAAGAGGGACAGTCCCCTTCCTACGAGCAGTACTTC
NA | TRBJ2-1 | NA | TRBV5-1 | CASGYTHNEQFF | TGCGCCAGCGGATACACACACAATGAGCAGTTCTTC
NA | TRBJ1-4 | NA | TRBV6-5 | CASSQLTENEKLFF | TGTGCCAGCAGTCAACTGACAGAGAATGAAAAACTGTTTTTT